The next 17 T cell receptor beta chains were all read from a single sample in a study of radiotherapy plus CTLA-4 blockade in lung cancer. Clones were read by immunoSEQ multiplex PCR, and TCRdb kept only the in-frame ones, dropping some. The sample shows approximately 47,000 clones, roughly 59% of them seen only once. Source: peripheral blood, taken from a patient treated with radiotherapy plus ipilimumab. The source of these receptors is a human donor with non-small cell lung cancer who had a partial response to radiotherapy plus ipilimumab.

This chain joins TRBV29-1 and TRBJ1-5; 7 bases map to TRBD1. This CDR3 contains 12 residues. The trim removed 6 bases at V and 5 bases at J, leaving 4 bases unmatched. Germline V lookup: CDR1 SQVTM, CDR2 ANQGSEA. As DNA, the CDR3 is TGCAGCGTAAGGACAGGCGATCAGCCCCAGCATTTT. Residues: CSVRTGDQPQHF.

The chain joins TRBV6-5 to TRBJ1-1, with D hard to call. Trimming took off 7 bases at V and 3 bases at J, with 6 bases between the two ends. This CDR3 is built from 11 residues. Germline V lookup: CDR1 MNHEY, CDR2 SVGAGI. This CDR3 reads CASTSYTEAFF. The CDR3 DNA follows: TGTGCCAGCACCTCCTACACTGAAGCTTTCTTT.

This rearrangement joins TRBV11-3 to TRBJ1-4; unclear D gene. V gave up 1 base and J gave up 5 bases, with 11 bases separating them. Per the germline V gene, CDR1 is SGHNT and CDR2 is YENEEA. The CDR3 extends over 15 amino acids. CDR3 sequence: CASSLGGGPNEKLFF. As DNA, the CDR3 is TGTGCCAGCAGCTTAGGAGGCGGGCCGAATGAAAAACTGTTTTTT.

This clone was observed a handful of times. The rearrangement joins TRBV7-9 to TRBJ1-6; TRBD1 is a possible D gene (6 bases). Trimming took off 2 bases at V and 4 bases at J, with 12 bases between the two ends. CDR1 is SEHNR, CDR2 FQNEAQ, per germline (reference sequence). The CDR3 has 16 residues. The CDR3 bases are TGTGCCAGCAGCTTAATCGGGACAACATATAATTCACCCCTCCACTTT. This encodes CASSLIGTTYNSPLHF. The full variable domain, its missing parts supplied by reference TRBV7-9 and TRBJ1-6, is DTGVSQNPRHKITKRGQNVTFRCDPISEHNRLYWYRQTLGQGPEFLTYFQNEAQLEKSRLLSDRFSAERPKGSFSTLEIQRTEQGDSAMYLCASSLIGTTYNSPLHFGNGTRLTVT.

This clone has just a few counts. The rearrangement joins TRBV5-1 to TRBJ2-2, with TRBD2 matching 8 bases. V shed 1 base, J shed 6 bases, and the junction held 11 bases outside the gene matches. CDR3 length equals 17 residues. Per germline, CDR1 SGHRS and CDR2 YFSETQ. CDR3 protein: CASSLWGTSRFSGELFF. DNA for the CDR3: TGCGCCAGCAGCTTGTGGGGGACTAGTCGTTTCTCCGGGGAGCTGTTTTTT.

The J gene is TRBJ2-2, the V gene TRBV19; D unclear. The CDR3 loop spans 15 amino acids. With 3 bases removed from V and 5 bases from J, the gap between germline ends came to 13 bases. Per germline, CDR1 LNHDA and CDR2 SQIVND (reference sequence). CDR3 bases: TGTGCCAGTAGTATGCAGACGGCGGTAACCGGGGAGCTGTTTTTT. Encoded protein: CASSMQTAVTGELFF.

The sample holds a few counts of this clone. The V and J genes are TRBV10-1 and TRBJ2-3; maybe TRBD2 (6 bases). Germline V gives CDR1 WNHNN, CDR2 SYGVQD (reference sequence). The ends were cut back, 6 bases at V and 0 bases at J, with 7 bases in the middle. CDR3 size: 13 residues. CDR3 nucleotide sequence: TGCGCCAGCAGCGGGACTAGCACAGATACGCAGTATTTT. This gives the protein CASSGTSTDTQYF.

This chain uses TRBV11-2 with TRBJ1-6; no clear D. V was trimmed by 0 bases and J by 5 bases, leaving 8 bases between them. The germline V gene has CDR1 SGHAT and CDR2 FQNNGV. The CDR3 is made up of 15 amino acids. The DNA for the CDR3 is TGTGCCAGCAGCTTAGACCAGGCTGATAATTCACCCCTCCACTTT. Its translation: CASSLDQADNSPLHF.

The table lists this clone with a count of one. The gene calls are TRBV5-4 and TRBJ1-1, with D hard to call. Germline values: CDR1 SGHNT, CDR2 YYREEE (reference sequence). CDR3 length: 15 residues. V was pared by 0 bases and J by 1 base, with 10 bases between. The CDR3 DNA reads TGTGCCAGCAGCTTGGATTCTCAGGCGAACACTGAAGCTTTCTTT. Encoded protein: CASSLDSQANTEAFF.

The chain uses TRBV5-6 and TRBJ2-7; TRBD2 might be the D (6 bases). Trimming cost V 6 bases and J 4 bases, with 20 bases left between them. The CDR3 sequence is 15 residues long. In germline, CDR1 is SGHDT, CDR2 YYEEEE. CDR3 sequence (DNA): TGTGCCAGCACAAGCTTAGGAAACGGGGGATACGAGCAGTACTTC. It codes for CASTSLGNGGYEQYF.

A few counts support this clone. This chain links TRBV27 with TRBJ1-1; perhaps TRBD1 as D (5 bases). Trimming removed 2 bases from V and 5 bases from J, with 9 bases in between. Germline CDR1 MNHEY, CDR2 SMNVEV (reference sequence). CDR3 length equals 13 residues. DNA of the CDR3: TGTGCCAGCAGTTTAAACCGGGGGACTGAAGCTTTCTTT. Translating gives CASSLNRGTEAFF.

This sequence joins TRBV5-1 and TRBJ2-1; D is ambiguous. CDR1 and CDR2 (germline): SGHRS, YFSETQ. The germline V and J ends were trimmed by 2 bases and 10 bases, with 7 bases remaining between them. The CDR3 has 11 amino acids. CDR3 region: CASSFSWEQFF. CDR3 in DNA: TGCGCCAGCAGCTTCAGTTGGGAGCAGTTCTTC. Full variable domain (missing parts from reference TRBV5-1 and TRBJ2-1): KAGVTQTPRYLIKTRGQQVTLSCSPISGHRSVSWYQQTPGQGLQFLFEYFSETQRNKGNFPGRFSGRQFSNSRSEMNVSTLELGDSALYLCASSFSWEQFFGPGTRLTVL.

There are a few counts of this clone. J is TRBJ2-7 and V is TRBV30, with D possibly matching TRBD1 (5 bases). Germline loops: CDR1 GTSNPN, CDR2 SVGIG (reference sequence). The CDR3 extends over 13 amino acids. Trimming removed 6 bases from V and 6 bases from J, with 18 bases in between. The CDR3 nucleotides are TGTGCCTGTGGGGCGGAACTATTGACCGAGCAGTACTTC. Amino acids: CACGAELLTEQYF.

The V gene is TRBV6-5, the J gene TRBJ1-5, with a weak D call TRBD1 (5 bases). The CDR3 has 13 amino acids. Germline lookup yields CDR1 MNHEY and CDR2 SVGAGI. V lost 5 bases to trimming and J lost 5 bases, with 10 bases between them. The DNA of the CDR3 is TGTGCCAGCAGTGCCCAAGGGGATCAGCCCCAGCATTTT. It is translated as CASSAQGDQPQHF.

The rearrangement joins TRBV6-5 to TRBJ2-7; D is possibly TRBD2 (5 bases). The CDR3 has 14 residues. Trimming removed 4 bases at V and 3 bases at J, with 13 bases between. Germline CDR1 reads MNHEY; CDR2 reads SVGAGI. As DNA, the CDR3 is TGTGCCAGCAGTTCCCTGGAAGGGAGCTACGAGCAGTACTTC. Its translation is CASSSLEGSYEQYF.

This clone was counted between two and nine times. This sequence joins TRBV6-1 and TRBJ2-1; D possibly corresponds to TRBD1 (5 bases). V was clipped by 6 bases and J by 6 bases, with 15 bases between them. The CDR3 is 14 amino acids. The germline V gene has CDR1 MNHNS and CDR2 SASEGT. CDR3 sequence: CASRPVGAVNEQFF. CDR3 DNA sequence: TGTGCCAGCAGACCCGTAGGGGCGGTCAATGAGCAGTTCTTC.

The CDR3 loop is CASSYSVTGELFF. CDR3 nucleotide sequence: TGTGCCAGCAGCTATTCAGTGACCGGGGAGCTGTTTTTT. The V gene is TRBV7-9, the J gene TRBJ2-2; D uncertain. The germline gives CDR1 SEHNR, CDR2 FQNEAQ (reference sequence). Trimming pared 4 bases from V and 5 bases from J, leaving 8 bases between. This CDR3 comprises 13 residues.